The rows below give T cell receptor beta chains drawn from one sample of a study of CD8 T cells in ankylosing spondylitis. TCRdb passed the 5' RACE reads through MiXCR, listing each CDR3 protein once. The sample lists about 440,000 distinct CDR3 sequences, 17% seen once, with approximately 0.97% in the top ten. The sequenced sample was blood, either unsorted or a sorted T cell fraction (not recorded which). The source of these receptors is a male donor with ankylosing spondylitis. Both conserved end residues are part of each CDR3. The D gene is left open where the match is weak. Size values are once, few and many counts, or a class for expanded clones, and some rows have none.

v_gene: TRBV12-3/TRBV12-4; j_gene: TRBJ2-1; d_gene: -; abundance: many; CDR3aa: CASSLPTVGGRNEQFF; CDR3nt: TGTGCCAGCAGTTTGCCCACTGTGGGGGGGCGCAATGAGCAGTTCTTC
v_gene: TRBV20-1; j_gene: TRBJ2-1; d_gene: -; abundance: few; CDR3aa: CSASPREQFF; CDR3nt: TGCAGTGCTAGTCCCCGGGAGCAGTTCTTC
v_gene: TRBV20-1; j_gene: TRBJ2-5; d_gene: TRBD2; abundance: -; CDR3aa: CSAKNGLAGGGQTQYF; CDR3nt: TGCAGTGCAAAGAATGGACTAGCGGGGGGCGGTCAGACCCAGTACTTC
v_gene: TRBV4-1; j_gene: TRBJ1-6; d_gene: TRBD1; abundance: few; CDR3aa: CASSQGPRDRAYNSPLHF; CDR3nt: TGCGCCAGCAGCCAAGGCCCTCGGGACAGGGCTTATAATTCACCCCTCCACTTT
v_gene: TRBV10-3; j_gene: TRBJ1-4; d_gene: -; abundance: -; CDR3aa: CAISETGHNEKLFF; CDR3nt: TGTGCCATCAGTGAGACAGGGCATAATGAAAAACTGTTTTTT
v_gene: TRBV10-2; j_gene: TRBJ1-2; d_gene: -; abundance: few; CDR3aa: CASSEAGLRYTF; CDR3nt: TGCGCCAGCAGTGAAGCAGGGCTGCGCTACACCTTC
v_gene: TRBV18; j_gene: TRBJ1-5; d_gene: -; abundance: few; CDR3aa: CASSPAGSPGNQPQHF; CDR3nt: TGTGCCAGCTCACCAGCCGGGTCCCCGGGGAATCAGCCCCAGCATTTT
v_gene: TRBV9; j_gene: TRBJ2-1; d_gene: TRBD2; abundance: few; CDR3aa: CASSATSGRSLVVNEQFF; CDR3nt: TGTGCCAGCAGCGCGACTAGCGGGAGGTCGTTGGTTGTGAATGAGCAGTTCTTC
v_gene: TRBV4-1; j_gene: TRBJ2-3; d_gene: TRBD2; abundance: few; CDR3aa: CASSQVGLATPTDTQYF; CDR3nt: TGCGCCAGCAGCCAAGTGGGACTAGCGACGCCCACAGATACGCAGTATTTT
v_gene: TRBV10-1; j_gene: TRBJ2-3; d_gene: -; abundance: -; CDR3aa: CASSEVRTDTQYF; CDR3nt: TGCGCCAGCAGTGAGGTCCGCACAGATACGCAGTATTTT
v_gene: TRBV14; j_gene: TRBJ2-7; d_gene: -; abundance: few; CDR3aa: CASSQVGRGEQYF; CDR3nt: TGTGCCAGCAGCCAAGTGGGTCGCGGCGAGCAGTACTTC
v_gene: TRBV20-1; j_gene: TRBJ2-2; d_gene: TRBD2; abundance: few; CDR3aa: CSAKTSGGNTGELFF; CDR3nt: TGCAGTGCCAAGACTAGCGGAGGAAACACCGGGGAGCTGTTTTTT
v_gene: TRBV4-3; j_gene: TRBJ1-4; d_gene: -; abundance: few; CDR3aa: CASSQDSEFNEKLFF; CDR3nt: TGCGCCAGCAGCCAAGACAGCGAATTTAATGAAAAACTGTTTTTT
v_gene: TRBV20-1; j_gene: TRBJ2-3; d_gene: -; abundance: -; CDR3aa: CSAREPRGITDTQYF; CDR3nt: TGCAGTGCTAGAGAACCGAGGGGGATCACAGATACGCAGTATTTT
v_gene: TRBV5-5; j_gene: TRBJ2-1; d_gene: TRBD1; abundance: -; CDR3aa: CASSSGQGSHNEQFF; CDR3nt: TGTGCCAGCAGTTCCGGACAGGGGTCCCACAATGAGCAGTTCTTC
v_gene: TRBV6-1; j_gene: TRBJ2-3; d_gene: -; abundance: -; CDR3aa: CASSKDSSYLSTDTQYF; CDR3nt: TGTGCCAGCAGTAAGGACAGTTCCTACCTTAGCACAGATACGCAGTATTTT
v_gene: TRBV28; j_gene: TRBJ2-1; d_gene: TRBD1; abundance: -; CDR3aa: CASSLRDRGKQFF; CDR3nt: TGTGCCAGCAGTTTGCGGGACAGGGGGAAACAGTTCTTC
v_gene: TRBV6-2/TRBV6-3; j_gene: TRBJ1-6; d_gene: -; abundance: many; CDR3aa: CASRKDRFSLHF; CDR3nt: TGTGCCAGCCGTAAGGACCGTTTTTCCCTCCACTTT
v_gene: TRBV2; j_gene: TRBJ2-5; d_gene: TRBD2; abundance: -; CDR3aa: CASSGGTSGASQETQYF; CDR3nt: TGTGCCAGCAGTGGGGGGACTAGCGGGGCCAGCCAAGAGACCCAGTACTTC
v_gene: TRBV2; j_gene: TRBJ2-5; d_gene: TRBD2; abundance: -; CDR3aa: CASKTRLAERQETQYF; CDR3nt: TGTGCCAGCAAGACCCGACTAGCGGAACGTCAAGAGACCCAGTACTTC
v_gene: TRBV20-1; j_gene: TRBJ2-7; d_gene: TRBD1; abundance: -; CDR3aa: CSATRTGRTYEQYF; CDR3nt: TGCAGTGCCACCCGGACAGGGAGAACCTACGAGCAGTACTTC
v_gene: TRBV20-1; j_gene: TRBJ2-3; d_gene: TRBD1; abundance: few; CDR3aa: CSAYPDRANTDTQYF; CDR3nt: TGCAGTGCTTACCCGGACAGGGCGAACACAGATACGCAGTATTTT
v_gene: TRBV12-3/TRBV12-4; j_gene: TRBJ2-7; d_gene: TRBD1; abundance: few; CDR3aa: CASSGTGPKAYEQYF; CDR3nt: TGTGCCAGCAGCGGGACAGGTCCTAAAGCCTACGAGCAGTACTTC
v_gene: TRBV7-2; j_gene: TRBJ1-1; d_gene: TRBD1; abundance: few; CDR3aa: CASRPAAGQGGTEAFF; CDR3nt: TGTGCCAGCAGACCCGCGGCGGGACAGGGAGGGACTGAAGCTTTCTTT
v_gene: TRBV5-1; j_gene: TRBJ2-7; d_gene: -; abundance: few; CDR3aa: CASSLPGPYEQYF; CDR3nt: TGCGCCAGCAGCCTTCCGGGGCCCTACGAGCAGTACTTC
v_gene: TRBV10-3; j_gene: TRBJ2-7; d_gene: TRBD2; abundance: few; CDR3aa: CATTSGSSYEQYF; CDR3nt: TGTGCCACAACAAGCGGGAGCTCCTACGAGCAGTACTTC
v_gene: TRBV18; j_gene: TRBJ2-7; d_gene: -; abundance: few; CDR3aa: CASSPVSGQRSYEQYF; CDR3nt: TGTGCCAGCTCGCCGGTCTCGGGGCAAAGGTCCTACGAGCAGTACTTC
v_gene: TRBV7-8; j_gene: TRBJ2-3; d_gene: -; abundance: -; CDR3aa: CASSFIDTQYF; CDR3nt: TGTGCCAGCAGCTTTATAGATACGCAGTATTTT
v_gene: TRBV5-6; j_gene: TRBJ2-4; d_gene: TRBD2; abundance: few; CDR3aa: CASSLILAGGPHIQYF; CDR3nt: TGTGCCAGCAGCTTGATCCTAGCGGGGGGGCCGCACATTCAGTACTTC
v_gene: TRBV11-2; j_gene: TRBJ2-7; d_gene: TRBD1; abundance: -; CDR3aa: CASSLVGWGQGPDYEQYF; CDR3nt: TGTGCCAGCAGCTTAGTCGGTTGGGGACAGGGGCCTGACTACGAGCAGTACTTC
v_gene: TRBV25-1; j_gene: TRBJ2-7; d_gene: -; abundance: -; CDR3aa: CASSEQLTYEQYF; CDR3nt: TGTGCCAGCAGTGAACAGTTAACCTACGAGCAGTACTTC
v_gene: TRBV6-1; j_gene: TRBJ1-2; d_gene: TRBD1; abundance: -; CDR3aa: CASSAPPGQKNYGYTF; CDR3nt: TGTGCCAGCAGCGCTCCCCCGGGACAGAAGAACTATGGCTACACCTTC
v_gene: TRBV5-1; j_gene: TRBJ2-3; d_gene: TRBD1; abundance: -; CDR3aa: CASSWDRGEDTQYF; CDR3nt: TGCGCCAGCAGCTGGGACAGGGGGGAAGATACGCAGTATTTT
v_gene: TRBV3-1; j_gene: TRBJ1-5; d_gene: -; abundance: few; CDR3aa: CASSQGVNQPQHF; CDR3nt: TGTGCCAGCAGCCAAGGGGTTAATCAGCCCCAGCATTTT
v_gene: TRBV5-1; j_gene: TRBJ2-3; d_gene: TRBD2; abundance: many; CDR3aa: CASSFNLAGGPGTQYF; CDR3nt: TGCGCCAGCAGCTTCAACCTAGCGGGGGGGCCCGGCACGCAGTATTTT
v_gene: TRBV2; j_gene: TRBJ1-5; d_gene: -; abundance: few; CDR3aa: CASTWATNQPQHF; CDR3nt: TGTGCCAGCACTTGGGCCACCAATCAGCCCCAGCATTTT
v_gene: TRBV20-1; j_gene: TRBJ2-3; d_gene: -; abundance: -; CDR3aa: CSVKGPGDTQYF; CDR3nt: TGCAGTGTCAAGGGGCCGGGAGATACGCAGTATTTT
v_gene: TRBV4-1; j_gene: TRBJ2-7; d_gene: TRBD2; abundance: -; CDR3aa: CASSQTGGRAGNEQYF; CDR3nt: TGCGCCAGCAGCCAGACGGGAGGTCGGGCCGGGAATGAGCAGTACTTC
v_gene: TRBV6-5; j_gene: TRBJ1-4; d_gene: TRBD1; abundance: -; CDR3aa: CASSYSRAGGEKLFF; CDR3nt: TGTGCCAGCAGTTACTCGAGGGCAGGGGGTGAAAAACTGTTTTTT
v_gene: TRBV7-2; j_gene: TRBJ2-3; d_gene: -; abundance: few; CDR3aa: CASSRGSVVSTDTQYF; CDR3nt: TGTGCCAGCAGCCGCGGGTCGGTTGTTAGCACAGATACGCAGTATTTT
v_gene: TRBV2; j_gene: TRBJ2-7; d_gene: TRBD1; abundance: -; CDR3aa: CASSVTGVGEQYF; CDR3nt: TGTGCCAGCAGTGTGACAGGGGTGGGCGAGCAGTACTTC
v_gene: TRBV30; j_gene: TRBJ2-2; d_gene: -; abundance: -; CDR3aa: CAQRPGDTPGELFF; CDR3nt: TGTGCCCAACGGCCGGGAGATACCCCCGGGGAGCTGTTTTTT
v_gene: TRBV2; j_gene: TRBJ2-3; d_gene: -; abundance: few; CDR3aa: CASSEDTITDTQYF; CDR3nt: TGTGCCAGCAGTGAGGACACAATCACAGATACGCAGTATTTT
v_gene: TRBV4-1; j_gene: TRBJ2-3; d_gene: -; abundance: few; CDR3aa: CASSYGEREDTQYF; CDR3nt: TGCGCCAGCAGCTACGGGGAGAGAGAAGATACGCAGTATTTT
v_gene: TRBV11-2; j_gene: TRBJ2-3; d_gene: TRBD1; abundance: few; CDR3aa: CASSSMRQGDTQYF; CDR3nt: TGTGCCAGCAGCTCCATGCGACAGGGAGATACGCAGTATTTT
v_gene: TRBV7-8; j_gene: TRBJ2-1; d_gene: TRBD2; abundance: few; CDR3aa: CASSLRGGVNNEQFF; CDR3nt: TGTGCCAGCAGCTTACGGGGGGGGGTTAACAATGAGCAGTTCTTC
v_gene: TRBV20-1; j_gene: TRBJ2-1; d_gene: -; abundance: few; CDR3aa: CSVLLRSGLRSYNEQFF; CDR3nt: TGCAGTGTCCTATTGAGGAGCGGCCTACGCTCCTACAATGAGCAGTTCTTC
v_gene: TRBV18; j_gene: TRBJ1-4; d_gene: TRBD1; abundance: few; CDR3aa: CASSPRDSNEKLFF; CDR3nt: TGTGCCAGCTCGCCCCGGGACAGTAATGAAAAACTGTTTTTT
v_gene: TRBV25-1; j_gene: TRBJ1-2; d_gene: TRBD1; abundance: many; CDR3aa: CASSDTGAYGYTF; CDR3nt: TGTGCCAGCAGTGACACAGGGGCCTATGGCTACACCTTC
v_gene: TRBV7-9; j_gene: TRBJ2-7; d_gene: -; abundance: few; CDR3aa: CASSLAALYEQYF; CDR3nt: TGTGCCAGCAGCTTAGCTGCACTCTACGAGCAGTACTTC
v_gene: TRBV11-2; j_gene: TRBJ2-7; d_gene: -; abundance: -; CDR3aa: CASSPKSGDHEQYF; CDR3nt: TGTGCCAGCAGCCCTAAGTCAGGGGACCACGAGCAGTACTTC
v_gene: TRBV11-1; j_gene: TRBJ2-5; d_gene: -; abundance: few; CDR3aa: CASTVGRGAQETQYF; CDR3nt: TGTGCCAGCACCGTAGGTCGGGGTGCCCAAGAGACCCAGTACTTC
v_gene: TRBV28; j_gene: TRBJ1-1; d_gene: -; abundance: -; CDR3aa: CASRGSLNTEAFF; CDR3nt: TGTGCCAGCAGGGGTTCGTTGAACACTGAAGCTTTCTTT
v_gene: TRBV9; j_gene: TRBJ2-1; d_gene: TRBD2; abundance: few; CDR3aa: CASSVVASGRSGEQFF; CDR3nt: TGTGCCAGCAGCGTAGTGGCTAGCGGGAGATCGGGTGAGCAGTTCTTC
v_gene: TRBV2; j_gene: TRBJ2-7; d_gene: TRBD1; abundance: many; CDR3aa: CASTRDRGANMGEQYF; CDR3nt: TGTGCCAGCACCCGGGACAGGGGAGCCAACATGGGCGAGCAGTACTTC